This TCR beta chain derives from a study of CXCR3-negative and CXCR3-positive naive CD8 T cells. Findings and limits, study-wide: Memory CD8+ cells showed much lower diversity, while both naive subsets displayed comparably high diversity. Naive cells with CXCR3 showed TRB CDR3s that were more hydrophobic than those in CXCR3-negative naive cells.

This CDR3 is built from 14 residues. The germline CDR1 and CDR2 sequences are SGHDN and FVKESK. Preparation of TRB cDNA libraries relied on 5' RACE carrying UMI labels. With the 5' RACE reads reprocessed, TCRdb shows one record per CDR3 protein and no DNA. Its table records 130,000 to 150,000 distinct CDR3 sequences. Concerning this clonotype: The antigen is undetermined.

All CD8+ T cell subsets were sorted in triplicate at hundreds of thousands of cells each. The CD45RO-CCR7+CD27+CD95- phenotype denoted naive CD8+ T cells. V gene TRBV14 combines with J gene TRBJ2-1; as DNA is missing, the TRBD1 call by TCRdb cannot be tested. Sequencing input: naive CXCR3+ CD8+ T cells from blood. Subset described: CD45RO-CCR7+CD27+CD95- naive CD8+ T cells expressing CXCR3 (TNR3+). This receptor was taken from a human donor in good health. Some clones in this sample may be carry-over from other donors' samples. The CDR3 protein is CASRRDGTYNEQFF.